This is a list of T cell receptor beta chains from one sample in a study of early T cells in non-severe SARS-CoV-2 infection. TCRdb independently ran MiXCR on the 5' RACE reads; one entry per CDR3 protein. The table has more than 85,000 distinct CDR3 sequences, 16% seen once; the top ten hold roughly 1.3%. Material: whole blood. Receptor source: an adult who was a healthcare worker with PCR-confirmed SARS-CoV-2 infection or an uninfected control (not recorded which). CDR3s include the opening cysteine and the closing phenylalanine or tryptophan. A D gene is named only where the DNA matches it firmly. Clone size is shown for a subset of rows, as once, few, many or a class of expanded clone.

v_call: TRBV5-8
clone_size: few
d_call: TRBD1
j_call: TRBJ1-5
cdr3_nt: TGTGCCAGCGGTTACGGGACAGTCAATCAGCCCCAGCATTTT
cdr3_aa: CASGYGTVNQPQHF

v_call: TRBV20-1
clone_size: many
d_call: .
j_call: TRBJ1-5
cdr3_nt: TGCAGTGCTAGTCGGAGCAGGGGTCAGTGGGGCAATCAGCCCCAGCATTTT
cdr3_aa: CSASRSRGQWGNQPQHF

v_call: TRBV9
clone_size: .
d_call: TRBD1
j_call: TRBJ1-1
cdr3_nt: TGTGCCAGCAGCGCCCGACAGGGGAACACTGAAGCTTTCTTT
cdr3_aa: CASSARQGNTEAFF

v_call: TRBV25-1
clone_size: .
d_call: .
j_call: TRBJ1-1
cdr3_nt: TGTGCCAGCAGTGCCGCGACAGGAGAGTTAACGAACACTGAAGCTTTCTTT
cdr3_aa: CASSAATGELTNTEAFF

v_call: TRBV7-9
clone_size: many
d_call: .
j_call: TRBJ1-1
cdr3_nt: TGTGCCAGCAGCTCGTCAACGAACACTGAAGCTTTCTTT
cdr3_aa: CASSSSTNTEAFF

v_call: TRBV4-2
clone_size: .
d_call: .
j_call: TRBJ2-3
cdr3_nt: TGTGCCAGCAGCCAAGATCCGTCAGGGTCAAGGGCAGATACGCAGTATTTT
cdr3_aa: CASSQDPSGSRADTQYF

v_call: TRBV6-1
clone_size: many
d_call: TRBD1
j_call: TRBJ1-2
cdr3_nt: TGTGCCAGCAGGGTAGGACAGGCCAACTATGGCTACACCTTC
cdr3_aa: CASRVGQANYGYTF

v_call: TRBV6-1
clone_size: many
d_call: .
j_call: TRBJ2-2
cdr3_nt: TGTGCCAGTACTTTTTTTACCGGGGAGCTGTTTTTT
cdr3_aa: CASTFFTGELFF

v_call: TRBV12-3/TRBV12-4
clone_size: .
d_call: .
j_call: TRBJ1-2
cdr3_nt: TGTGCCAGCAGTTTAGCGATGACCGTCGGGGACCAGGGTAGCTACACCTTC
cdr3_aa: CASSLAMTVGDQGSYTF

v_call: TRBV13
clone_size: .
d_call: TRBD2
j_call: TRBJ2-3
cdr3_nt: TGTGCCAGCAGCTTGAGGGAGGGCCTAGATACGCAGTATTTT
cdr3_aa: CASSLREGLDTQYF